This T cell receptor beta chain was found in a study of shared clonotypes between healthy human individuals (dated by TCRdb to the early 2020s). About the study as a whole: Two women and a few men aged 18 to 49 years were included in the cohort. For each donor, CD4 naive and CD4 memory were each given three plates, CD8 naive was given two plates, and CD8 memory was given one plate. To estimate repertoire size and how much clonotype sharing occurs between individuals, the study deeply sequenced the blood TCR repertoires of 4 to 6 healthy adults. To increase sequencing depth and limit assay-specific biases, TCR repertoire library preparation and sequencing were carried out by different laboratories using diverse techniques. Per donor, leukapheresis produced somewhere between about 0.8 and 9 billion PBMCs.

The donors were healthy, HIV-negative adults with no recently reported acute infections or vaccinations. Every donor was a Caucasian adult residing in Nashville, Tennessee, USA. CD8 memory samples consisted of magnetically selected CD45RO+ cells combined with CCR7-negative CD45RA+ effector memory (TemRA) cells. Blood was obtained by leukapheresis, after which PBMCs were separated by Ficoll-Histopaque density gradient centrifugation and cryopreserved in liquid nitrogen vapor phase. Analytical flow cytometry was used to check the purity and quantity of every magnetically sorted T cell population. Genomic DNA was isolated from every sorted fraction and measured by UV absorbance on a Nanodrop 2000c. In the case of this clone: Its cognate antigen has yet to be identified. No base quality values were provided; no much bigger clone lies one nucleotide off.

Points the paper makes about the study in general: Pairwise subsampling indicated that sequencing depth was expected to affect the degree of clonotype sharing among donors. Larger estimated clonotype richness was generally found for naive subsets than for memory subsets. The genetic and exposure-history diversity represented was limited by the small number of donors. Across a few donors, approximately 5% of naive CD4, approximately 3.6% of naive CD8, 2.3% of memory CD4, and about 0.44% of memory CD8 clonotypes were shared. Higher generation probabilities were observed for clonotypes shared by all four sorted-subset donors than for non-shared clonotypes. Incomplete sequencing was indicated by rarefaction of sorted-subset datasets, despite the large sequencing depth. Sampling was restricted to blood, and TCR repertoires in tissues likely differ from the TCR repertoires found in blood.

Based on the germline V gene, the CDR1 and CDR2 sequences are SGDLS and YYNGEE. From the cysteine up to the phenylalanine, the CDR3 has a length of 14 residues. Of the read, only the CDR3 DNA is kept; its 42 bases are in frame from base 1. At the junction V is shortened by 0 bases and J by 4 bases, with 10 bases in between. Using the deep immunoSEQ assay, TCR CDR3 regions were amplified from genomic DNA by multiplex PCR. Genomic DNA extracted from each cell subset was distributed evenly over all wells of several immunoSEQ 96-well plates, and each plate served as one replicate. For sorted subsets, 200 to 250 ng of genomic DNA, equivalent to some 30,000 T cell genomes, went into each replicate PCR. Purified libraries were measured with a Qubit 3.0 fluorometer, size-checked on a Bioanalyzer 2100, and measured again with the KAPA Library Quantification kit. Every immunoSEQ 96-well plate was sequenced on a separate single-read 150-cycle Illumina NextSeq 550 flow cell. Under the source paper's analysis protocol: Because the immunoSEQ output held only junctional sequences and lacked quality scores, the filtering could not match the filtering applied to full-length reads. Sequences were annotated with PyIR, a Python wrapper for IgBLAST v1.9, using IMGT germline references to assign V/J genes and CDR3. Reads were filtered out if the reads had weak V/J assignments (E-value above 1e-6), no CDR3, stop codons, out-of-frame junctions, or ambiguous translated residues. V3J clonotypes were defined as sequences sharing an identical inferred V gene, J gene, and CDR3 amino acid sequence. Percentage overlap between repertoires was calculated by dividing the number of shared unique clonotypes by the size of the smaller repertoire. Repertoire richness was assessed with RTK rarefaction, the Chao1 estimator, and Recon v2.1 estimates of unobserved clonotypes. For all TCRbeta clonotypes obtained by the gDNA method from four donors, generation probabilities were computed with OLGA. TCRdb's version of the immuneACCESS table is confined to in-frame rearrangements and falls short of the full clone set. An unresolved V gene accounts for under half of the shortfall where checked; the remainder is of unknown origin. V and J calls and clone size are as listed in that table; D and trimming were resolved from the DNA. Counted in this sample were 550,000 to 800,000 clones; less than 95% of them appeared once. About 34% of the sample goes to the ten largest clones.

This TCR came from a man in his late teens or twenties in good health. Some clones in this sample may be carry-over from other donors' samples. The sequence joins TRBV9 to TRBJ1-2; possibly the D gene is TRBD1, per 5 matching bases. Specimen: memory CD8+ T cells from PBMCs. Per the publication, the cell subset or site label means: CD45RO+ cells pooled with CCR7-negative TemRA cells. The DNA sequence is as follows: TGTGCCAGCAGCGTAGGTCCAGGGACCTATGGCTACACCTTC. This gives the protein CASSVGPGTYGYTF.